Described below is a single TCR beta chain sequence and its context. Its antigen is as yet unknown. The source of the sample is a study of T-cell reconstitution after alpha-beta-depleted transplantation in children. General observations from the study: T-cell numbers and diversity one year post-transplant derived largely from freshly generated T cells. Reportedly, roughly two months post-transplant, alpha-beta T cells arose from several hundred expanded graft clones. Some patients' high day-60 TCRbeta diversity was attributed to recipient cells surviving conditioning.

Unique molecular identifiers were incorporated when the TCRbeta library was constructed. TCRdb re-called the PCR reads with MiXCR, one entry per CDR3 protein. The table includes about 980,000 distinct CDR3 sequences, roughly 29% detected once. The germline gives CDR1 MDHEN, CDR2 SYDVKM. The CDR3 consists of 14 residues. The ends were cut back, 3 bases at V and 7 bases at J, with 14 bases in the middle. The sample here was PBMCs, mostly from graft donor cells, taken 360 days after TCRalphabeta/CD19-depleted stem cell transplant. The TCR sequence derives from a boy under two years old who had a stem cell transplant for SCID, so the T cells may come from the graft donor. This chain joins TRBV28 and TRBJ2-3; D gene ambiguous. CDR3 sequence (DNA): TGTGCCAGCAGTTTCTTGTTCGTCTTAAATACGCAGTATTTT. It encodes CASSFLFVLNTQYF.